The entry that follows covers one T cell receptor beta chain sequence. The antigen is unknown. The data originate from a study of T-cell reconstitution after alpha-beta-depleted transplantation in children. Study results and limitations: Fresh T-cell production supplied most of the T-cell counts and diversity seen one year after transplant. Surviving recipient T cells and thymic progenitors underlay high day-60 TCRbeta diversity in some patients.

V lost 4 bases and J 2 bases, leaving 9 bases between the germline ends. CDR1 and CDR2 from the germline V gene are LNHDA and SQIVND (reference sequence). CDR3 size: 14 residues. Unique molecular identifiers tagged the TCRbeta library. TCRdb recomputed calls from the PCR reads with MiXCR, one row per CDR3 protein. This sample carries about 460,000 distinct CDR3 sequences, 10% of them seen once, and the ten largest clones take around 2%. The chain couples TRBV19 to TRBJ2-1, with a possible D match to TRBD1 (5 bases). The TCR comes from a child aged 2 to 10 with inherited bone marrow failure, due to receive a stem cell transplant. The sample consisted of PBMCs, taken before TCRalphabeta/CD19-depleted stem cell transplant. CDR3: CASSKAGTYNEQFF. In DNA form, the CDR3 reads TGTGCCAGTAGTAAGGCAGGGACCTACAATGAGCAGTTCTTC. The entire variable domain, with the rest obtained from reference TRBV19 and TRBJ2-1, is as follows: DGGITQSPKYLFRKEGQNVTLSCEQNLNHDAMYWYRQDPGQGLRLIYYSQIVNDFQKGDIAEGYSVSREKKESFPLTVTSAQKNPTAFYLCASSKAGTYNEQFFGPGTRLTVL.